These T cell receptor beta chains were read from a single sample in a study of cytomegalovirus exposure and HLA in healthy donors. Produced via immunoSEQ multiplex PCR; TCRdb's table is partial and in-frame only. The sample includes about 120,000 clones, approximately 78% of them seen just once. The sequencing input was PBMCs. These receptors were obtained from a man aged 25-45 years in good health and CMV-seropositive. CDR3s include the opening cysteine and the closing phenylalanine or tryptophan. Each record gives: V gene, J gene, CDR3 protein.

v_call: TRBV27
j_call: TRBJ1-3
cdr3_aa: CASSPGQGAGNTIYF

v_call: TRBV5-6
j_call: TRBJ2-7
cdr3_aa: CASSWGVAGGPYEQYF

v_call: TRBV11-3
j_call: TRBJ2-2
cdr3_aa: CASSLDYRTGHTGELFF

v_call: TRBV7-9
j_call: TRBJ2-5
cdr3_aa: CASSEQETQYF

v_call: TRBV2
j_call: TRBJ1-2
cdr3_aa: CASRGLKANYGYTF

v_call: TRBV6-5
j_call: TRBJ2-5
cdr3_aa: CASSYAPDRKETQYF

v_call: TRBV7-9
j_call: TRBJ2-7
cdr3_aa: CASSLADRPLEQYF

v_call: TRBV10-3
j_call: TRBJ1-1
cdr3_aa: CAITTGQGSEAFF

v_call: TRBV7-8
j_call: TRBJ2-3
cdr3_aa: CASSTIGLAGVRDTQYF

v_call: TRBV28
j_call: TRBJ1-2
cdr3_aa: CASSLHTGADGYTF

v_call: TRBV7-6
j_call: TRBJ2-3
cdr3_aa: CASSPRGGTNQDTQYF

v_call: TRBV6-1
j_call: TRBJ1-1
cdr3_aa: CASSEAGVIQEAFF

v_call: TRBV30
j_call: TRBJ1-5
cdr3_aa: CAWSPGTGGNQPQHF

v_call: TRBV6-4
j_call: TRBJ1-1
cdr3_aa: CASSPPGHMNTEAFF

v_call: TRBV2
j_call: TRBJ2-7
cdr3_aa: CAGGGNYEQYF

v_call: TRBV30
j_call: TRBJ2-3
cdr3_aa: CAFQRKLRYTDTQYF

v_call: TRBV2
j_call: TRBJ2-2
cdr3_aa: CASRTSDQGTGELFF

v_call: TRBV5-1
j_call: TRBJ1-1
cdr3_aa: CASSLGGGGNTEAFF

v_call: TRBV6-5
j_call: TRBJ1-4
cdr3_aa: CASNTGLIGEKLFF

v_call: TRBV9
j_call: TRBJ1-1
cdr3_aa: CASSPYRSTEAFF

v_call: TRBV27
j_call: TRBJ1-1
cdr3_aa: CASSFRRNTEAFF

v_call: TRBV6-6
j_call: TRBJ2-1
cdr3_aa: CASTSTAGGGHNEQFF